The rows below give T cell receptor beta chains drawn from one sample of a study of cytomegalovirus exposure and HLA in healthy donors. Here immunoSEQ multiplex PCR was the method, and the copy in TCRdb shows in-frame clones only, minus some. The sample yields 130,000 or so clones, 65% to 80% seen once. The sample was PBMCs. Receptor source: a man between 18 and 35 years old in good health and CMV-seropositive. Each CDR3 is given with its conserved first and last residue. The D gene is left open where the match is weak. Some rows mark clone size as missing; the rest say once, few, many or name a class of expanded clone.

len | j_gene | v_gene | d_gene | abundance | CDR3aa | CDR3nt
14 | TRBJ1-1 | TRBV7-9 | - | - | CASSPQTGNTEAFF | TGTGCCAGCAGCCCCCAGACAGGTAACACTGAAGCTTTCTTT
15 | TRBJ1-3 | TRBV6-1 | TRBD1 | - | CASRTGTSSGNTIYF | TGTGCCAGCAGGACAGGGACGAGCTCTGGAAACACCATATATTTT
13 | TRBJ1-3 | TRBV9 | - | - | CASSVSSGNTIYF | TGTGCCAGCAGCGTGAGCTCTGGAAACACCATATATTTT
16 | TRBJ1-1 | TRBV6-1 | TRBD1 | - | CASSEASGGSGTEAFF | TGTGCCAGCAGTGAAGCATCAGGGGGTAGCGGCACTGAAGCTTTCTTT
14 | TRBJ2-2 | TRBV11-2 | - | - | CASSLERVAGELFF | TGTGCCAGCAGCTTAGAACGGGTGGCCGGGGAGCTGTTTTTT
16 | TRBJ1-3 | TRBV6-1 | - | - | CASSGHRPFSGNTIYF | TGTGCCAGCAGTGGTCACAGACCTTTCTCTGGAAACACCATATATTTT
15 | TRBJ2-7 | TRBV19 | - | - | CASSINRQRGNEQYF | TGTGCCAGTAGTATAAACCGGCAAAGGGGGAACGAGCAGTACTTC
17 | TRBJ2-7 | TRBV19 | TRBD2 | - | CASSTTRTSGGLWEQYF | TGTGCCAGTAGTACCACGCGGACTAGCGGGGGGTTATGGGAGCAGTACTTC
15 | TRBJ2-7 | TRBV7-9 | TRBD2 | - | CASNPGLAVSYEQYF | TGTGCCAGCAACCCCGGACTAGCTGTTTCCTACGAGCAGTACTTC
16 | TRBJ2-4 | TRBV5-1 | TRBD1 | - | CASSLGDRGRPGSQYF | TGCGCCAGCAGCTTGGGTGACAGGGGTCGGCCGGGCAGTCAGTACTTC
14 | TRBJ2-5 | TRBV11-3 | TRBD2 | - | CASSVSGNGETQYF | TGTGCCAGCAGCGTTAGCGGGAATGGAGAGACCCAGTACTTC
15 | TRBJ1-3 | TRBV9 | - | few | CASSVGGSGGNTIYF | TGTGCCAGCAGCGTAGGGGGTTCGGGAGGAAACACCATATATTTT
15 | TRBJ2-7 | TRBV19 | TRBD2 | - | CASSSGLAGLGEQYF | TGTGCCAGTAGTTCCGGACTAGCGGGTCTCGGGGAGCAGTACTTC
13 | TRBJ2-1 | TRBV11-2 | - | few | CASSLTRGDEQFF | TGTGCCAGCAGCTTAACGCGGGGTGATGAGCAGTTCTTC
15 | TRBJ1-1 | TRBV28 | - | few | CASSLDGGGNTEAFF | TGTGCCAGCAGCTTAGACGGCGGCGGAAACACTGAAGCTTTCTTT